The 27 T cell receptor beta chains below were found in one sample sequenced in a study of vaccination and CD4 T cells after COVID-19 (dated by TCRdb to between 2021 and 2024). Libraries were prepared through PCR. Sequencing used an Illumina iSeq 100. DNA from cultured CD4+ T cells was subjected to TCR sequencing with the Oncomine TCR Beta short-read assay at the Johns Hopkins FTIC core. TCRdb's own reprocessing of the public reads used fastp at Q25 and MiXCR and kept productive beta chains. CDR3 protein duplicates are merged, each entry listing the most common genes and DNA. In all, the sample holds about 10,000 distinct CDR3 sequences, and 41% of those were seen once. Clones ranked in the top ten supply 29% of the sample. These TCRs are of unknown antigen specificity. This sample's treatment or condition label indicates: roughly 10-day PBMC culture with coronavirus spike peptide pools or control peptides (ViraFEST assay).

Sequenced sample: CD4+ T cells from blood, cultured in vitro. The receptors here all came from a human donor who had recovered from COVID-19.

The chain uses TRBV2 and TRBJ2-5; 11 bases match TRBD2. The germline V gene encodes CDR1 SNHLY and CDR2 FYNNEI. The CDR3 has 15 amino acids. The junction had 9 bases not matched to a gene; V was cut back by 7 bases and J by 5 bases. The CDR3 reads CASTTVAGGRETQYF. Here the CDR3 DNA reads TGTGCCAGCACAACCGTAGCGGGGGGGCGGGAGACCCAGTACTTC.

The rearrangement links TRBV12-3 or TRBV12-4 to TRBJ1-1; D might be TRBD1 (5 bases). The length of the CDR3 is 15 residues. Deletions cut 5 bases from V and 10 bases from J, with 23 bases between. The CDR3 protein is CASSPASGQGSAAFF. CDR3 nucleotide sequence: TGTGCCAGCAGTCCCGCCTCTGGTCAGGGATCCGCAGCTTTCTTT.

V usage is TRBV5-1 and J usage is TRBJ2-7, with TRBD1 identical over 8 bases. V gave up 7 bases and J gave up 5 bases; unmatched junction bases: 11. CDR3 length equals 14 residues. Germline V CDR1 and CDR2: SGHRS, YFSETQ. CDR3 in amino acids: CASGRQGQSDEQYF. CDR3 nucleotides: TGCGCCAGCGGAAGACAGGGGCAGTCAGACGAGCAGTACTTC.

The V call is TRBV7-9, the J call TRBJ1-1; no reliable D call. Trimming removed 1 base at V and 0 bases at J, with 3 bases between. This CDR3 spans 13 amino acids. CDR1 is SEHNR and CDR2 is FQNEAQ in the germline V gene (reference sequence). CDR3 region: CASSLGMNTEAFF. In nucleotides, the CDR3 is TGTGCCAGCAGCTTAGGGATGAACACTGAAGCTTTCTTT.

This chain links TRBV2 with TRBJ1-4, with 10 bases lining up with TRBD1. The CDR3 sequence is 14 residues long. Losses at the gene ends were 7 bases for V and 8 bases for J; bases not matched to a gene: 7. Per the germline V gene, CDR1 is SNHLY and CDR2 is FYNNEI. CDR3 region: CASTRDRGWEKLFF. CDR3 nucleotide sequence: TGTGCCAGCACCCGGGACAGGGGATGGGAAAAACTGTTTTTT.

This rearrangement joins TRBV11-3 to TRBJ2-7; 9 nucleotides agree with TRBD2. Germline values: CDR1 SGHNT, CDR2 YENEEA. V gave up 5 bases and J gave up 6 bases; unmatched junction bases: 5. The CDR3 runs 13 residues. The CDR3 DNA is TGTGCCAGCAGCGGCGGGACTAGCTTCGAGCAGTACTTC. As protein: CASSGGTSFEQYF.

The chain combines TRBV20-1 with TRBJ1-5, with D maybe TRBD1 (6 bases). CDR3 length: 15 amino acids. Trimming left V 3 bases short and J 3 bases short, with 15 bases between. Germline CDR1 and CDR2: DFQATT and SNEGSKA (reference sequence). The CDR3 sequence: CSASSGAPTNQPQHF. In DNA, the CDR3 is TGCAGTGCTAGTTCGGGGGCCCCGACCAATCAGCCCCAGCATTTT.

This clonotype was seen a handful of times. CDR3 protein: CASSQVRLAGVQETQYF. CDR3 bases: TGCGCCAGCAGCCAAGTGCGGCTAGCGGGGGTGCAAGAGACCCAGTACTTC. This chain links TRBV4-1 with TRBJ2-5, with 10 nucleotides matching TRBD2. This CDR3 comprises 17 residues. Unmatched junction bases numbered 7, after V lost 1 base and J lost 2 bases. In germline, CDR1 is MGHRA, CDR2 YSYEKL.

The V and J genes are TRBV7-7 and TRBJ2-3; 12 bases match TRBD2. The germline gives CDR1 SSHAT, CDR2 FNYEAQ (reference sequence). The V and J ends lost 1 base and 1 base, in that order; junction bases with no gene match: 0. The CDR3 is made up of 16 amino acids. The CDR3 bases are TGTGCCAGCAGCTTAGGACTAGCGGGGGGCACAGATACGCAGTATTTT. Its protein is CASSLGLAGGTDTQYF.

The gene calls are TRBV19 and TRBJ2-2, with unresolved D. V dropped 6 bases and J dropped 7 bases, with 12 bases sitting between them. This CDR3 is built from 13 residues. CDR1 and CDR2 from the germline V gene are LNHDA and SQIVND (reference sequence). The CDR3 sequence: CASRRVLNGELFF. The CDR3 DNA sequence: TGTGCCAGTAGAAGGGTTTTAAACGGGGAGCTGTTTTTT.

CDR3 residues: CASSFSSGRGTGELFF. The CDR3 region has the DNA TGTGCCAGCAGCTTTTCTAGCGGGAGAGGGACCGGGGAGCTGTTTTTT. The chain couples TRBV7-2 to TRBJ2-2; the match to TRBD2 covers 10 bases. Trimming took 3 bases from V and 5 from J; bases not matched to a gene: 6. Per the germline V gene, CDR1 is SGHTA and CDR2 is FQGNSA. This CDR3 contains 16 residues.

In this sample, this clonotype turned up a few times. The V gene is TRBV6-5, the J gene TRBJ2-1; D is perhaps TRBD2 (6 bases). Trimming took 0 bases from V and 4 from J, leaving 13 bases between them. This CDR3 is built from 16 residues. Germline loops: CDR1 MNHEY, CDR2 SVGAGI. DNA for the CDR3: TGTGCCAGCAGTTACTCCGGGGGTAGACTATACAATGAGCAGTTCTTC. It translates to CASSYSGGRLYNEQFF.

This clonotype was counted only a few times. The chain joins TRBV28 to TRBJ2-7; unclear D gene. Germline values: CDR1 MDHEN, CDR2 SYDVKM. The CDR3 contains 13 residues. Between the trimmed V and J ends, which lost 5 bases and 1 base, there was a span of 9 bases. The CDR3 region is CASSRPASYEQYF. CDR3 in DNA: TGTGCCAGCAGTCGACCTGCTTCCTACGAGCAGTACTTC.

The chain carries TRBV7-3 and TRBJ1-1, with no clear D. V dropped 4 bases and J dropped 1 base, with 7 bases sitting between them. The CDR3 sequence is 13 residues long. CDR1 is SGHTA, CDR2 FQGTGA, per germline. In nucleotides, the CDR3 is TGTGCCAGCAGCTCAGGCCCGAACACTGAAGCTTTCTTT. Its protein is CASSSGPNTEAFF.

This chain connects TRBV10-3 to TRBJ1-2, with D tentatively TRBD1 (6 bases). The CDR3 is 14 amino acids. CDR1 is ENHRY and CDR2 is SYGVKD in the germline V gene. Between the trimmed V and J ends, which lost 2 bases and 2 bases, there was a span of 9 bases. The CDR3 DNA reads as TGTGCCATCAGTGAGGCAAGGGGGAACTATGGCTACACCTTC. Its protein is CAISEARGNYGYTF.

The chain is built from TRBV20-1 and TRBJ2-2; D not certain. This CDR3 spans 13 amino acids. Germline V gives CDR1 DFQATT, CDR2 SNEGSKA (reference sequence). The ends were cut back, 7 bases at V and 0 bases at J, with 9 bases in the middle. CDR3 in DNA: TGCAGTGTTGCAGGCGCGAACACCGGGGAGCTGTTTTTT. It yields the protein CSVAGANTGELFF.

The chain uses TRBV2 and TRBJ2-5; D is unclear. V dropped 7 bases and J dropped 5 bases, with 11 bases sitting between them. This CDR3 has 12 amino acids. Looked up from germline, CDR1 is SNHLY and CDR2 is FYNNEI. Written as DNA, the CDR3 is TGTGCCAGCACATCTCAGACGGAGACCCAGTACTTC. This codes for CASTSQTETQYF.

This sequence joins TRBV7-2 and TRBJ2-2; D may correspond to TRBD1 or TRBD2 (5 bases each). The CDR3 loop spans 15 amino acids. Trimming removed 5 bases from V and 6 bases from J, with 16 bases in between. Germline loops: CDR1 SGHTA, CDR2 FQGNSA. CDR3 in amino acids: CASSPRTGRSGELFF. The CDR3 bases are TGTGCCAGCAGCCCGAGGACGGGGCGTTCCGGGGAGCTGTTTTTT. The whole variable domain, remainder taken from reference TRBV7-2 and TRBJ2-2, is GAGVSQSPSNKVTEKGKDVELRCDPISGHTALYWYRQSLGQGLEFLIYFQGNSAPDKSGLPSDRFSAERTGGSVSTLTIQRTQQEDSAVYLCASSPRTGRSGELFFGEGSRLTVL.

The J gene is TRBJ2-1, the V gene TRBV27, with 12 nucleotides matching TRBD2. The CDR3 runs to 14 residues. V dropped 7 bases and J dropped 8; count of bases not matched to a gene: 6. Germline loops: CDR1 MNHEY, CDR2 SMNVEV (reference sequence). In nucleotides, the CDR3 is TGTGCCAGCAAAATCAGACTAGCGGGAGATGAGCAGTTCTTC. Its protein product is CASKIRLAGDEQFF.

The gene calls are TRBV12-3 or TRBV12-4 and TRBJ2-1; D call uncertain. V lost 5 bases, J lost 0 bases, and 14 bases lay in between. This CDR3 is built from 16 residues. The CDR3 DNA is TGTGCCAGCAGTATCCCTAGACCCACCTCCTACAATGAGCAGTTCTTC. Its protein product is CASSIPRPTSYNEQFF.

The chain uses TRBV19 and TRBJ2-7; 11 bases match TRBD2. V lost 6 bases to trimming and J lost 7 bases; unmatched junction nucleotides: 8. This CDR3 has 14 amino acids. Germline loops: CDR1 LNHDA, CDR2 SQIVND (reference sequence). As DNA, the CDR3 is TGTGCCAGTAGCGCTAGCGGGGGGCTGGAGGAGCAGTACTTC. Translated: CASSASGGLEEQYF. The full variable domain, its missing parts supplied by reference TRBV19 and TRBJ2-7, is DGGITQSPKYLFRKEGQNVTLSCEQNLNHDAMYWYRQDPGQGLRLIYYSQIVNDFQKGDIAEGYSVSREKKESFPLTVTSAQKNPTAFYLCASSASGGLEEQYFGPGTRLTVT.

The chain carries TRBV20-1 and TRBJ2-3, with 9 nucleotides matching TRBD2. The CDR3 consists of 17 residues. Germline CDR1 reads DFQATT; CDR2 reads SNEGSKA (reference sequence). The V and J ends lost 4 bases and 4 bases, in that order; junction bases with no gene match: 15. As DNA, the CDR3 is TGCAGTGCTAATGGGGGCGGGAGGGCCGTGGTCTCAGATACGCAGTATTTT. This sequence encodes CSANGGGRAVVSDTQYF.

This clonotype was counted once. The V call is TRBV29-1, the J call TRBJ2-1, with 8 bases identical to TRBD1. The length of the CDR3 is 15 residues. Germline CDR1 SQVTM, CDR2 ANQGSEA. J gave up 2 bases and V 7 bases, and 10 bases lay outside the gene matches. CDR3 protein: CSAESPQGAYNEQFF. In DNA, the CDR3 is TGCAGCGCCGAATCCCCACAGGGGGCCTACAATGAGCAGTTCTTC.

This clonotype is medium-sized (0.01 to 0.1%). The chain uses TRBV21-1 and TRBJ2-2; the D call TRBD1 from the table was never checked on the DNA. TRBV21-1 is a pseudogene locus. This CDR3 is 16 amino acids long. DNA for the CDR3: TGTGCCAGCAGCAAAGTCGAGACAGACAACACCGGGGAGCTGTTTTTT. This translates into CASSKVETDNTGELFF.

J is TRBJ2-5 and V is TRBV7-2, with D possibly being TRBD2 (6 bases). This CDR3 contains 13 residues. Germline loops: CDR1 SGHTA, CDR2 FQGNSA. V was trimmed by 3 bases and J by 5 bases, leaving 10 bases between them. The CDR3 DNA reads as TGTGCCAGCAGCTTTCCCGGGAGTGAGACCCAGTACTTC. The encoded protein is CASSFPGSETQYF.

The chain recombines TRBV28 with TRBJ1-4, with TRBD1 identical over 8 bases. The CDR3 is 14 residues long. Germline assignment: CDR1 MDHEN and CDR2 SYDVKM. The J segment lost 4 bases and the V segment lost 6 bases, leaving 4 bases of the junction unmatched. CDR3 DNA: TGTGCCAGCAGCACGACAGGGGATAATGAAAAACTGTTTTTT. Amino acid sequence: CASSTTGDNEKLFF.

The chain employs TRBV12-3 or TRBV12-4 and TRBJ2-3; 11 bases are shared with TRBD1. Losses at the gene ends were 8 bases for V and 5 bases for J; bases not matched to a gene: 9. The CDR3 contains 15 residues. In DNA form, the CDR3 reads TGTGCCAGCGGAAGGACAGGGGGCAATCAAGATACGCAGTATTTT. This encodes CASGRTGGNQDTQYF.